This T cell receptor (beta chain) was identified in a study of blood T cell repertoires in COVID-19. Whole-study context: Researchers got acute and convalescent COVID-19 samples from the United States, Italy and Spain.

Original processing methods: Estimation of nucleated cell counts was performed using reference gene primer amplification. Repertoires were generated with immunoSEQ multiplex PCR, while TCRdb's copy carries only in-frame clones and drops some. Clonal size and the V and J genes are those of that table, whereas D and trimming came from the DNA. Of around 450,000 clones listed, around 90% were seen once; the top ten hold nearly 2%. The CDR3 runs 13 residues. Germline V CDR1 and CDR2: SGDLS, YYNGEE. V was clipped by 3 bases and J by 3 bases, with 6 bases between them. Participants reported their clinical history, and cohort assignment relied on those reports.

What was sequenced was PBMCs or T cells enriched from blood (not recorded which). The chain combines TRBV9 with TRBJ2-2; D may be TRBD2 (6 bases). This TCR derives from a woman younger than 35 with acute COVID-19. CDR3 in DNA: TGTGCCAGCAGCGCTAGCGACACCGGGGAGCTGTTTTTT. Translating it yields CASSASDTGELFF. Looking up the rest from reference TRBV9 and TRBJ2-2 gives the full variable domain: DSGVTQTPKHLITATGQRVTLRCSPRSGDLSVYWYQQSLDQGLQFLIQYYNGEERAKGNILERFSAQQFPDLHSELNLSSLELGDSALYFCASSASDTGELFFGEGSRLTVL.